This TCR beta chain comes out of a study of CD8+CD57+ T cells in acquired aplastic anemia. Turning to the study itself: Sorting CD4+ and CD8+ cells gave DNA averaging approximately 3 ug.

Previously, flow cytometry had revealed CD8+CD57+ cell expansion in the patients chosen for sequencing. The CDR3 spans 15 residues. V dropped 6 bases and J dropped 2; count of bases not matched to a gene: 8. Germline V gene sequence: CDR1 MNHEY, CDR2 SVGAGI. This clonotype has just a few counts. The template used for profiling TCR beta VDJ and CDR3 was genomic DNA. TCRdb itself ran the reads through MiXCR, one entry per CDR3 protein. The sample gives around 170,000 distinct CDR3 sequences, roughly 45% of which show up once; 3% to 4% is in the top ten. The specimen sequenced was sorted CD4+, CD8+, or CD8+CD57+ T cells (not recorded which) from PBMCs. This clonotype was sampled from a human donor with aplastic anemia. The genes are TRBV6-5 and TRBJ2-5, with 8 positions matching TRBD1. The CDR3: CASRKDRALQETQYF. CDR3 in DNA: TGTGCCAGCAGAAAGGACAGGGCCCTACAAGAGACCCAGTACTTC.